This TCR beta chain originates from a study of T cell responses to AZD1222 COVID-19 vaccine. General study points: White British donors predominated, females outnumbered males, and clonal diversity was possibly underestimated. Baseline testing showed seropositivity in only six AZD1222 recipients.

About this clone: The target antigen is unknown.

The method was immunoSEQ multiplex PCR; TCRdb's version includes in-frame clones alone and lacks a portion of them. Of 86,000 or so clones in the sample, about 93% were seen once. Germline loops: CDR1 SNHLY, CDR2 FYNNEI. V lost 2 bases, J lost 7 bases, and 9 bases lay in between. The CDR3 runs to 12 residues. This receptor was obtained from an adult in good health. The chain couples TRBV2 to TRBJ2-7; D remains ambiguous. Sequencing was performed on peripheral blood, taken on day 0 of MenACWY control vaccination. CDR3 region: CASSEMLGEQYF. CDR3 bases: TGTGCCAGCAGTGAAATGTTGGGGGAGCAGTACTTC. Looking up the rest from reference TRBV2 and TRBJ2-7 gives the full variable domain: EPEVTQTPSHQVTQMGQEVILRCVPISNHLYFYWYRQILGQKVEFLVSFYNNEISEKSEIFDDQFSVERPDGSNFTLKIRSTKLEDSAMYFCASSEMLGEQYFGPGTRLTVT.